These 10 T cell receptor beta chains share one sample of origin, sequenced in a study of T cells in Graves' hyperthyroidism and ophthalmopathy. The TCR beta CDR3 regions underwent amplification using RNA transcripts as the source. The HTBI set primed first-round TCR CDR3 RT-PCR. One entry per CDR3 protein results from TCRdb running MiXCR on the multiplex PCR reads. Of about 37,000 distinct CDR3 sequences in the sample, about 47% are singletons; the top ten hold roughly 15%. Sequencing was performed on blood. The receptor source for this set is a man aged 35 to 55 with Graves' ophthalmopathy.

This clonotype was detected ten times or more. Written as DNA, the CDR3 is TGTGCTAGTGGTTTGGTGGGGGGCGGGCGCCGAAACACCATATATTTT. Translating it yields CASGLVGGGRRNTIYF. The V gene is TRBV12-5, the J gene TRBJ1-3; the D gene is possibly TRBD1 (6 bases). V lost 0 bases and J lost 5, with 14 bases in between. The CDR3 runs 16 residues. Looked up from germline, CDR1 is LGHNT and CDR2 is FRNRAP. The entire variable domain, with the rest obtained from reference TRBV12-5 and TRBJ1-3, is as follows: DARVTQTPRHKVTEMGQEVTMRCQPILGHNTVFWYRQTMMQGLELLAYFRNRAPLDDSGMPKDRFSAEMPDATLATLKIQPSEPRDSAVYFCASGLVGGGRRNTIYFGEGSWLTVV.

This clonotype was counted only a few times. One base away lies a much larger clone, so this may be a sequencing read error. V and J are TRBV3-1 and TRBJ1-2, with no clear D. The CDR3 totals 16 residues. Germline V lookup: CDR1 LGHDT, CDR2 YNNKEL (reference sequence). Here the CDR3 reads CASGQDLKQPSYGYTF. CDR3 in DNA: TGTGCCAGCGGCCAAGATCTGAAGCAGCCCTCCTATGGCTACACCTTC.

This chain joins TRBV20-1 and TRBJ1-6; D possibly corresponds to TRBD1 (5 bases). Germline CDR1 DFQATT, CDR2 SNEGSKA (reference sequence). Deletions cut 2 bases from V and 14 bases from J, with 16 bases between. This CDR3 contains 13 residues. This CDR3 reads CSARSGLERSLHF. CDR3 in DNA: TGCAGTGCTAGATCAGGGTTGGAGCGGTCCCTCCACTTT.

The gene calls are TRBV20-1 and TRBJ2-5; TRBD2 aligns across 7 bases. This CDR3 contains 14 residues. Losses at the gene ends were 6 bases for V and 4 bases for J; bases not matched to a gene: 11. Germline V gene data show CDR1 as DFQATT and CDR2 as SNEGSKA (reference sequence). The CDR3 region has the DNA TGCAGTGCCGTTGGTGGGACGGGGGGAGAGACCCAGTACTTC. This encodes CSAVGGTGGETQYF.

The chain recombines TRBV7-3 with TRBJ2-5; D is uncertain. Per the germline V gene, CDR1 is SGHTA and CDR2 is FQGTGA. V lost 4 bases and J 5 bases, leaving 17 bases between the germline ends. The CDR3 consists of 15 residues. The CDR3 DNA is TGTGCCAGCAGCTCTCTGACTGGGCCCCGGGAGACCCAGTACTTC. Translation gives CASSSLTGPRETQYF.

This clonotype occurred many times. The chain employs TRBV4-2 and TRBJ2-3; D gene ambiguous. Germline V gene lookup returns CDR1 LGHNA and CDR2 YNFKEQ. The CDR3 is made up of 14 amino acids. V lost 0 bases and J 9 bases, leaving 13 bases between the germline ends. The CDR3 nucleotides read TGTGCCAGCAGCCAAGATATGACCTCCCCAACGCAGTATTTT. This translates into CASSQDMTSPTQYF.

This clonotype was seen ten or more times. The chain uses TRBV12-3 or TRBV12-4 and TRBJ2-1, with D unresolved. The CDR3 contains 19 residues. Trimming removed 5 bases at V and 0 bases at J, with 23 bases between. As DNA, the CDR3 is TGTGCCAGCAGTCTGCTCCTCTCTTTGACTCGAAGCTCCTACAATGAGCAGTTCTTC. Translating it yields CASSLLLSLTRSSYNEQFF.

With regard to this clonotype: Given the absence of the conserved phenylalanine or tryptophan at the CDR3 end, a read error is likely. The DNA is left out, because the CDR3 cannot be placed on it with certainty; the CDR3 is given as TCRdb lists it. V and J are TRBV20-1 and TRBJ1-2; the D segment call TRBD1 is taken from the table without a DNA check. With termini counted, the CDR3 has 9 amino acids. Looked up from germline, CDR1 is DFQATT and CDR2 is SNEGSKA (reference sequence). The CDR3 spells CSARDDGTS.

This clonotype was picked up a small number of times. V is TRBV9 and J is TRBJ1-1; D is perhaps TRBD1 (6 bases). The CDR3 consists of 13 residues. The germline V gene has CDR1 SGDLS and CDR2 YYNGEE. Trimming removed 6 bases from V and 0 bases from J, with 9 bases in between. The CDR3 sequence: CASTGVMNTEAFF. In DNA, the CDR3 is TGTGCCAGCACAGGGGTTATGAACACTGAAGCTTTCTTT.

The CDR3, as DNA: TGTGCCAGCAGCCCAGGGAGGCTCCACAATGAGCAGTTCTTC. This sequence encodes CASSPGRLHNEQFF. The chain uses TRBV7-2 and TRBJ2-1; TRBD2 might be the D (6 bases). Trimming cost V 5 bases and J 5 bases, with 13 bases left between them. The CDR3 runs 14 residues. Germline lookup yields CDR1 SGHTA and CDR2 FQGNSA.